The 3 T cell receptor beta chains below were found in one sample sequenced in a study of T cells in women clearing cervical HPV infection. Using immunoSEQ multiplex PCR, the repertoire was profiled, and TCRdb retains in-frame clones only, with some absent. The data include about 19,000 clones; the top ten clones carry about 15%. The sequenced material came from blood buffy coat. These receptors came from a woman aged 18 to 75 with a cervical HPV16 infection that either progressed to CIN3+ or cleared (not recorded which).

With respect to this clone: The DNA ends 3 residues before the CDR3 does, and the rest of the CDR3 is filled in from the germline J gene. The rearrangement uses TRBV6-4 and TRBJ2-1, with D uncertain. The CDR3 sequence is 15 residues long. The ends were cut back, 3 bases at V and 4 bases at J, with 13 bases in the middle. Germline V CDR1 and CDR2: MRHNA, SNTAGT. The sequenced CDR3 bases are TGTGCCAGCAGTGAGGCGGTGTCCAAATACAATGAG. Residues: CASSEAVSKYNE. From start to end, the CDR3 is CASSEAVSKYNEQFF.

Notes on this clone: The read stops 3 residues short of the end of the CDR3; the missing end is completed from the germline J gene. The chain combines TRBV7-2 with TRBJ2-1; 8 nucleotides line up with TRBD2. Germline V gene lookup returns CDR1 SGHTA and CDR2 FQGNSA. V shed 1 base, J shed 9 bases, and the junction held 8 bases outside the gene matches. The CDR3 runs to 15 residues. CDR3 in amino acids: CASSLGAGGPFEQFF. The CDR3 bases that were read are TGTGCCAGCAGCTTAGGGGCGGGGGGACCCTTTGAG.

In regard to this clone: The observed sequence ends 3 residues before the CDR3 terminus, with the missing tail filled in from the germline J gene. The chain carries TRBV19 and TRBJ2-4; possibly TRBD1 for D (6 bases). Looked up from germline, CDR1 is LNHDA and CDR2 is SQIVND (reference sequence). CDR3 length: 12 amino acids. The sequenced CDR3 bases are TGTGCCAGTAGTATGGGGGACACTCGT. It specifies CASSMGDTR. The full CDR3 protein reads CASSMGDTRQYF.